Listed below are T cell receptor beta chains from one sample, sequenced in a study of lymphopenia after photon versus proton radiotherapy. Generated by immunoSEQ multiplex PCR, the TCRdb table keeps only in-frame clones and is missing some. The table records tens of thousands of clones, more than 90% of them present only once. Here the sequenced sample was peripheral blood, taken from a patient treated with photon-based radiotherapy. Receptor source: a woman in her 40s with cholangiocarcinoma. Both conserved end residues are part of each CDR3. The D gene is left open where the match is weak. The size of a clone is reported for some rows only, either as once, few or many, or as a class for expanded clones.

d_call j_call clone_size v_call cdr3_aa cdr3_nt
NA TRBJ2-7 NA TRBV28 CASSSISYEQYF TGTGCCAGCAGTTCGATATCCTACGAGCAGTACTTC
NA TRBJ1-1 NA TRBV28 CASSYGQTEAFF TGTGCCAGCAGCTACGGACAGACTGAAGCTTTCTTT
NA TRBJ2-1 NA TRBV6-5 CASGTPSSYNEQFF TGTGCCAGCGGCACTCCTAGCTCCTACAATGAGCAGTTCTTC
NA TRBJ2-1 NA TRBV27 CASSKGPSSYNEQFF TGTGCCAGCAGCAAGGGACCGAGCTCCTACAATGAGCAGTTCTTC
TRBD1 TRBJ1-2 NA TRBV15 CATSPGPEGAFSDGYTF TGTGCCACCAGCCCCGGGCCGGAGGGGGCCTTTTCGGATGGCTACACCTTC
NA TRBJ2-5 few TRBV28 CASSLTGTRPGTQYF TGTGCCAGCAGTTTAACCGGAACCCGGCCCGGGACCCAGTACTTC
NA TRBJ1-2 few TRBV2 CASSAAYGYTF TGTGCCAGCAGTGCCGCCTATGGCTACACCTTC
NA TRBJ1-5 NA TRBV9 CASPPQHF TGTGCCAGCCCCCCCCAGCATTTT
NA TRBJ1-1 NA TRBV7-9 CASSSISGSGTEAFF TGTGCCAGCAGCTCTATCTCAGGGTCAGGGACTGAAGCTTTCTTT
NA TRBJ2-2 NA TRBV21-1 CASIWQAPTGELFF TGTGCCAGCATATGGCAGGCCCCTACCGGGGAGCTGTTTTTT
TRBD1 TRBJ2-1 once TRBV28 CASSAAGTGINNEQFF TGTGCCAGCAGTGCCGCCGGGACAGGAATCAACAATGAGCAGTTCTTC
TRBD1 TRBJ2-2 once TRBV15 CATSRGTGVNTGELFF TGTGCCACCAGCAGAGGGACAGGGGTCAACACCGGGGAGCTGTTTTTT
NA TRBJ1-5 NA TRBV9 CASSAGDSNQPQHF TGTGCCAGCAGCGCCGGAGATAGCAATCAGCCCCAGCATTTT
NA TRBJ1-2 NA TRBV19 CASSMTWQSYGYTF TGTGCCAGTAGTATGACTTGGCAGAGCTATGGCTACACCTTC
NA TRBJ1-2 once TRBV5-6 CASSRTPGESYGYTF TGTGCCAGCAGCCGCACGCCGGGAGAAAGCTATGGCTACACCTTC
NA TRBJ1-1 NA TRBV18 CASSRTENTEAFF TGTGCCAGCTCACGCACGGAGAACACTGAAGCTTTCTTT
NA TRBJ2-1 NA TRBV19 CASSWASYNEQFF TGTGCCAGTAGCTGGGCCTCCTACAATGAGCAGTTCTTC
TRBD2 TRBJ2-7 NA TRBV7-8 CASSTGTSGTSYEQYF TGTGCCAGCAGCACCGGGACTAGCGGGACCTCCTACGAGCAGTACTTC
NA TRBJ2-1 NA TRBV7-2 CASSSTNPVGLPEQFF TGTGCCAGCAGCTCTACCAACCCTGTGGGCTTGCCTGAGCAGTTCTTC
TRBD2 TRBJ2-3 NA TRBV5-1 CASSPQSGSTTDTQYF TGCGCCAGCAGTCCTCAGAGCGGGAGCACAACAGATACGCAGTATTTT
TRBD1 TRBJ2-6 once TRBV5-6 CASSLTGAGANVLTF TGTGCCAGCAGCTTGACAGGGGCCGGGGCCAACGTCCTGACTTTC
NA TRBJ1-1 NA TRBV2 CASSEREAFF TGTGCCAGCAGTGAAAGGGAAGCTTTCTTT
NA TRBJ1-2 few TRBV6-5 CASRLQENYGYTF TGTGCCAGCAGATTACAGGAGAACTATGGCTACACCTTC
TRBD1 TRBJ1-5 NA TRBV28 CASSLGGGGSNQPQHF TGTGCCAGCAGTTTAGGGGGAGGGGGCAGCAATCAGCCCCAGCATTTT
NA TRBJ1-2 NA TRBV6-5 CASSSLIGDGYTF TGTGCCAGCAGTTCCCTTATTGGCGATGGCTACACCTTC
NA TRBJ1-1 NA TRBV5-1 CASSWRGGDTEAFF TGCGCCAGCAGCTGGCGGGGGGGAGACACTGAAGCTTTCTTT
NA TRBJ2-2 NA TRBV5-4 CASSPWGARGFSGELFF TGTGCCAGCAGTCCTTGGGGGGCCCGAGGATTTTCCGGGGAGCTGTTTTTT
NA TRBJ1-2 few TRBV4-1 CASSQSSTANYGYTF TGCGCCAGCAGCCAATCCTCGACGGCTAACTATGGCTACACCTTC
TRBD1 TRBJ2-5 NA TRBV7-9 CASTFAGGGETQYF TGTGCCAGCACCTTCGCAGGGGGCGGTGAGACCCAGTACTTC
NA TRBJ1-1 NA TRBV28 CASSRGSRRAFF TGTGCCAGCAGTCGGGGGTCGCGGCGAGCTTTCTTT
NA TRBJ2-7 NA TRBV6-6 CASSSGLYEQYF TGTGCCAGCAGTTCCGGACTCTACGAGCAGTACTTC
NA TRBJ1-1 NA TRBV6-6 CASSYDPTEAFF TGTGCCAGCAGTTATGACCCCACTGAAGCTTTCTTT
NA TRBJ2-3 NA TRBV9 CASSPQFTGTQYF TGTGCCAGCAGCCCCCAATTCACGGGTACGCAGTATTTT
TRBD1 TRBJ1-2 NA TRBV23-1 CASNSPRDRLSTF TGCGCCAGCAATTCCCCCCGGGACAGGCTTTCCACCTTC
NA TRBJ1-1 NA TRBV27 CASSLWEGSGTEAFF TGTGCCAGCAGTTTATGGGAGGGGAGTGGCACTGAAGCTTTCTTT
NA TRBJ2-2 NA TRBV6-1 CASTFERAGTGELFF TGTGCCAGCACGTTTGAGAGAGCTGGGACCGGGGAGCTGTTTTTT
NA TRBJ1-2 NA TRBV30 CAWSQTAHYGYTF TGTGCCTGGAGCCAGACAGCGCACTATGGCTACACCTTC
NA TRBJ1-1 NA TRBV19 CASSMDRSGQGELTEAFF TGTGCCAGTAGTATGGATCGGTCCGGGCAGGGTGAATTGACTGAAGCTTTCTTT
TRBD2 TRBJ2-1 NA TRBV18 CASSPLPGTSGSSYNEQFF TGTGCCAGCTCACCACTCCCCGGGACTAGCGGGAGCTCCTACAATGAGCAGTTCTTC
NA TRBJ2-7 NA TRBV5-6 CASSLWGASSREQYF TGTGCCAGCAGCTTGTGGGGGGCCTCGTCGCGTGAGCAGTACTTC
TRBD1 TRBJ1-2 NA TRBV7-9 CASSSTGGRNYGYTF TGTGCCAGCAGCTCCACAGGGGGGAGGAACTATGGCTACACCTTC
NA TRBJ1-5 NA TRBV25-1 CASSESRSAPQHF TGTGCCAGCAGTGAATCGCGGTCTGCGCCCCAGCATTTT
TRBD1 TRBJ1-3 NA TRBV30 CAWSPTGLTGNTIYF TGTGCCTGGAGTCCGACAGGGCTTACGGGAAACACCATATATTTT
TRBD1 TRBJ1-4 medium-sized TRBV11-3 CASSPAGGEKLFF TGTGCCAGCAGCCCAGCAGGGGGAGAAAAACTGTTTTTT
NA TRBJ1-1 NA TRBV30 CAWSQGYTEAFF TGTGCCTGGAGTCAAGGGTACACTGAAGCTTTCTTT
NA TRBJ2-6 NA TRBV5-1 CASSYQGLGANVLTF TGCGCCAGCAGCTACCAGGGTCTCGGGGCCAACGTCCTGACTTTC
NA TRBJ1-2 NA TRBV7-2 CASSLPGNYGYTF TGTGCCAGCAGCTTGCCGGGTAACTATGGCTACACCTTC
NA TRBJ1-1 NA TRBV6-5 CASSYSQMNTEAFF TGTGCCAGCAGTTACTCCCAGATGAACACTGAAGCTTTCTTT
TRBD2 TRBJ2-1 NA TRBV6-1 CASSRNLAGDEQFF TGTGCCAGCAGCCGAAATCTAGCGGGGGATGAGCAGTTCTTC
TRBD1 TRBJ2-7 NA TRBV2 CASRLDRAPYEQYF TGTGCCAGCAGGCTGGACAGGGCCCCCTACGAGCAGTACTTC
TRBD1 TRBJ2-7 NA TRBV7-6 CASSPQGRLEQYF TGTGCCAGCAGCCCACAGGGGCGCCTGGAGCAGTACTTC
TRBD2 TRBJ2-3 medium-sized TRBV14 CASSQNSGGPQYF TGTGCCAGCAGCCAAAATAGCGGGGGGCCACAGTATTTT
TRBD1 TRBJ1-1 NA TRBV11-1 CASSLGQGYTEAFF TGTGCCAGCAGCTTAGGACAGGGGTACACTGAAGCTTTCTTT
NA TRBJ2-7 few TRBV27 CASSLRDLGRGVYEQYF TGTGCCAGCAGTCTCCGGGACTTGGGTCGGGGAGTCTACGAGCAGTACTTC
NA TRBJ2-7 once TRBV4-3 CASSQDLTASYEQYF TGCGCCAGCAGCCAAGATTTAACAGCCTCCTACGAGCAGTACTTC
TRBD1 TRBJ2-7 NA TRBV28 CASGPRDRAYEQYF TGTGCCAGCGGTCCGAGGGACAGGGCGTACGAGCAGTACTTC
NA TRBJ2-4 NA TRBV5-1 CASSLGNVGDIQYF TGCGCCAGCAGCTTGGGGAATGTTGGGGACATTCAGTACTTC